The T cell receptor beta chain described here comes from a study of T cell responses to AZD1222 COVID-19 vaccine. Study-level results: Most donors were white British, females outnumbered males, and clonal diversity was possibly underestimated. Unmutated variant regions are reportedly targeted by nearly half of spike-specific TCRs. Spike-specific TCR breadth rose after two AZD1222 doses, and depth rose as well. Researchers took repertoire samples only after the peak T cell response had come.

Concerning this clone: The antigen is not known. An end of the junction differs from the germline gene, which may be a read error.

The CDR3 contains 15 residues. Germline V gives CDR1 SSHAT, CDR2 FNYEAQ (reference sequence). The data were produced by immunoSEQ multiplex PCR, yet TCRdb's version contains in-frame clones alone and is incomplete. The sample records tens of thousands of clones, 85% being singletons. The material was peripheral blood, obtained on day 0 of AZD1222 vaccination. This receptor was obtained from an adult in good health. The chain joins TRBV7-7 to TRBJ1-4; 8 bases match TRBD1. The CDR3 sequence is CASSLGTGPYEKLFF. CDR3 sequence (DNA): TGTGCTAGCAGCTTGGGGACAGGCCCCTATGAAAAACTGTTTTTT. The full variable domain, completed using reference TRBV7-7 and TRBJ1-4, is GAGVSQSPRYKVTKRGQDVTLRCDPISSHATLYWYQQALGQGPEFLTYFNYEAQPDKSGLPSDRFSAERPEGSISTLTIQRTEQRDSAMYRCASSLGTGPYEKLFFGSGTQLSVL.